A selection of T cell receptor beta chains follows, all from one sample in a study of beta chain features in type 1 diabetes. Generated by immunoSEQ multiplex PCR, the TCRdb table keeps only in-frame clones and is missing some. The data hold around 340,000 clones, with 7% to 10% observed a single time. Sequences were obtained from central memory CD4+ T cells from blood. The receptors originated from a man aged 25 to 40 with type 1 diabetes. Each CDR3 is given without its conserved first and last residue. A D gene is named only where the DNA matches it firmly.

d_gene,j_gene,v_gene,CDR3aa
-,TRBJ1-2,TRBV15,ATSRDLERVHGYT
-,TRBJ2-2,TRBV5-1,ASSLTSGYTGELF
-,TRBJ1-4,TRBV5-1,ASSVELGPNEKLF
TRBD1,TRBJ2-3,TRBV5-1,ASSPRQGQGDTQY
-,TRBJ2-1,TRBV10-1,ASSGAGDPI
TRBD1,TRBJ2-7,TRBV28,ASSSTPGQGAVYEQY
-,TRBJ1-1,TRBV7-9,ASSLPQTEAF
-,TRBJ2-3,TRBV5-4,ASSLEGTTDTQY
-,TRBJ2-5,TRBV7-9,ASSLVAVGSPQY
-,TRBJ1-1,TRBV29-1,SVLTGEAF
-,TRBJ2-7,TRBV4-3,ASSQDSSYEQY
-,TRBJ1-5,TRBV11-2,ASSSGRISNQPQH
TRBD1,TRBJ2-7,TRBV10-3,AISGRQGYEQY
TRBD2,TRBJ2-3,TRBV2,ASTSSGGTDTQY
-,TRBJ1-2,TRBV28,ASRRTEDYYGYT
-,TRBJ1-1,TRBV18,ASSSNGGQIEAF
-,TRBJ2-5,TRBV6-6,ATLGETQY
-,TRBJ2-5,TRBV6-5,ASSKQQETQY
-,TRBJ1-1,TRBV9,ASSVAGGSGAF
TRBD1,TRBJ2-3,TRBV19,ASSPGTGYSWNTQY
-,TRBJ2-5,TRBV28,ASSPQGAMYQETQY
-,TRBJ1-1,TRBV18,ASQTLSLNTEAF
TRBD1,TRBJ1-4,TRBV5-1,ASSLGQGEKLF
TRBD2,TRBJ2-3,TRBV10-3,AISTGGASDTQY
-,TRBJ1-2,TRBV5-1,ASSLGQLNNGYT
TRBD2,TRBJ2-1,TRBV7-8,ASKEAGDYNEQF
TRBD2,TRBJ2-3,TRBV5-1,ASSLGERGDTQY